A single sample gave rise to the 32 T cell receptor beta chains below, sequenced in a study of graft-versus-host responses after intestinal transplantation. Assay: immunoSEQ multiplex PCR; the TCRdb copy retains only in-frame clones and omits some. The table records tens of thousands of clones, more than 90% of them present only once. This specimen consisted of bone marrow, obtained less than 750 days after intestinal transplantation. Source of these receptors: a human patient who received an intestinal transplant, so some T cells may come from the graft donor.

The DNA of the CDR3 is TGTGCCAGCAGTTTGGAAGGCCATGGGACCCAGTACTTC. Translating it yields CASSLEGHGTQYF. The V gene is TRBV28, the J gene TRBJ2-5, with D uncertain. The germline V gene encodes CDR1 MDHEN and CDR2 SYDVKM. Trimming took off 3 bases at V and 7 bases at J, with 12 bases between the two ends. The CDR3 covers 13 residues.

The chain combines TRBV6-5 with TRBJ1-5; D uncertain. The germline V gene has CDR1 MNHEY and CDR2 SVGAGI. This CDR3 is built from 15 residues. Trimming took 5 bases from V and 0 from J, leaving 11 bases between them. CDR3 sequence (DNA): TGTGCCAGCAGTCAAGGAATTCATAGCAATCAGCCCCAGCATTTT. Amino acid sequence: CASSQGIHSNQPQHF.

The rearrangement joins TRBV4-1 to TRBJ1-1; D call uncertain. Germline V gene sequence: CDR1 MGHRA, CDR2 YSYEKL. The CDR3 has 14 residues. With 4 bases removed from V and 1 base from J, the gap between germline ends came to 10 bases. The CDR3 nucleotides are TGCGCCAGCAGCCCATTCCAGCGGAACACTGAAGCTTTCTTT. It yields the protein CASSPFQRNTEAFF.

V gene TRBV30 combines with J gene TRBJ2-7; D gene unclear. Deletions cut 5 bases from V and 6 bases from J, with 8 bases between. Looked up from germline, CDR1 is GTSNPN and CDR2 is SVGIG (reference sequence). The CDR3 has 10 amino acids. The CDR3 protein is CAWGRLEQYF. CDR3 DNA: TGTGCCTGGGGCCGCCTCGAGCAGTACTTC.

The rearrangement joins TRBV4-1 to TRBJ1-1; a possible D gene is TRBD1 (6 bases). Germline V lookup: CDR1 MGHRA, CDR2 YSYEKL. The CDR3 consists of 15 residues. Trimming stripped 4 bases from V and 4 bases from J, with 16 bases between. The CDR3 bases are TGCGCCAGCAGCCCGCGAGGGGGGCGAGGCACTGAAGCTTTCTTT. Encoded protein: CASSPRGGRGTEAFF.

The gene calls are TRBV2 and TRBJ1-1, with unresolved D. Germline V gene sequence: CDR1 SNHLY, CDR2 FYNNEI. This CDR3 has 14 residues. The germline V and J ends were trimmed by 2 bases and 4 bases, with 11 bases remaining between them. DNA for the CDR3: TGTGCCAGCAGTGAATGGGCAGATGGCACTGAAGCTTTCTTT. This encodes CASSEWADGTEAFF.

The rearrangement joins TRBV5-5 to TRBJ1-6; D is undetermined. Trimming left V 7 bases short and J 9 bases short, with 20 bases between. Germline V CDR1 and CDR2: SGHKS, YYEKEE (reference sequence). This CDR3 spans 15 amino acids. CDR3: CASRTGESYGSPLHF. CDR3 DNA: TGTGCCAGCCGTACCGGGGAGAGTTACGGTTCACCCCTCCACTTT.

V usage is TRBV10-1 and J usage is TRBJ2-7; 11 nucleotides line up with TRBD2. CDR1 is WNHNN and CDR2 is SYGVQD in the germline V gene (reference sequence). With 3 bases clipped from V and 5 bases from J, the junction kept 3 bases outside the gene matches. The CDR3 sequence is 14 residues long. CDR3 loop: CASSDLGLADEQYF. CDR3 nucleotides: TGCGCCAGCAGTGACCTGGGACTAGCGGACGAGCAGTACTTC.

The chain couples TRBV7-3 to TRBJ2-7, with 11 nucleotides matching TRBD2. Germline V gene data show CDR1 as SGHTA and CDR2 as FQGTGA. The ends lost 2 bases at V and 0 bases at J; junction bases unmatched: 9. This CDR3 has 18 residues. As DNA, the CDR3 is TGTGCCAGCAGCTTATTCCCTAGCGGGGGGCAACTCTCCTACGAGCAGTACTTC. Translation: CASSLFPSGGQLSYEQYF.

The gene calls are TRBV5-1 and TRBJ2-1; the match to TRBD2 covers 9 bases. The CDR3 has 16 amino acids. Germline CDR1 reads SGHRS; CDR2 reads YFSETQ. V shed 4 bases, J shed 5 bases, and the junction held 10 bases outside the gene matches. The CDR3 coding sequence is TGCGCCAGCAGCCCGTTAGCGGGGGAAGCGGACAATGAGCAGTTCTTC. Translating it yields CASSPLAGEADNEQFF.

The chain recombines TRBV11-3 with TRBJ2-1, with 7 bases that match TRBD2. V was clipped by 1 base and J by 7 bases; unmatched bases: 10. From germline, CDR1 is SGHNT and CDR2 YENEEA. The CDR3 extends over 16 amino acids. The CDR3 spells CASSLGVFSGFNEQFF. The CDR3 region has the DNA TGTGCCAGCAGCTTAGGGGTCTTTAGCGGGTTTAATGAGCAGTTCTTC.

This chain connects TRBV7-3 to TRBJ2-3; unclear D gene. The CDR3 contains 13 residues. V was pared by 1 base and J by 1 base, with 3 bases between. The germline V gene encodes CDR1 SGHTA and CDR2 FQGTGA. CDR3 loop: CASSLKGTDTQYF. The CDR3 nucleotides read TGTGCCAGCAGCTTAAAGGGCACAGATACGCAGTATTTT.

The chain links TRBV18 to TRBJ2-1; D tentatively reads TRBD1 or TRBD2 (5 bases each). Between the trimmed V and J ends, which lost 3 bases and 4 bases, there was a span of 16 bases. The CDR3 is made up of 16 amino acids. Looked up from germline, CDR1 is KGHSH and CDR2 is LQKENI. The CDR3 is CASSPWDPQIYNEQFF. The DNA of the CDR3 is TGTGCCAGCTCACCTTGGGACCCACAGATATACAATGAGCAGTTCTTC.

CDR3 DNA: TGCGCCAGCAGCGCGGACAGGGGGGGTGAAAAACTGTTTTTT. Its protein is CASSADRGGEKLFF. This rearrangement joins TRBV5-1 to TRBJ1-4, with 10 bases that match TRBD1. Germline V CDR1 and CDR2: SGHRS, YFSETQ. V was pared by 4 bases and J by 7 bases, with 4 bases of the junction left unmatched. The CDR3 covers 14 residues.

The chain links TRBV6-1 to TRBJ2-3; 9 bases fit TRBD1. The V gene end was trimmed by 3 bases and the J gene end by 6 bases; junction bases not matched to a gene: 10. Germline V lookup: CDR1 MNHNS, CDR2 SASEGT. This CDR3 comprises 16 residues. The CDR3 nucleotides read TGTGCCAGCAGTGACGGGACAGGGCCCCTTGTGGATACGCAGTATTTT. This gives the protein CASSDGTGPLVDTQYF.

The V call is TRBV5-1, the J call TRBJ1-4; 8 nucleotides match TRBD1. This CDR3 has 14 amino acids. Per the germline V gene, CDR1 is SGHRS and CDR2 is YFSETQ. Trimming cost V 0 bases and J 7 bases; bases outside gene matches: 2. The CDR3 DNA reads TGCGCCAGCAGCTTGGGACAGGGGAGTGAAAAACTGTTTTTT. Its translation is CASSLGQGSEKLFF.

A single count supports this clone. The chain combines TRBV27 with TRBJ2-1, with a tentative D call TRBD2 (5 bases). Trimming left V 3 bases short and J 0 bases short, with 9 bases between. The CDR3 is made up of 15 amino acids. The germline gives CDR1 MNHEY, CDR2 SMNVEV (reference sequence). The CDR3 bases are TGTGCCAGCAGTTTGGACTGGAGCTCCTACAATGAGCAGTTCTTC. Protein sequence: CASSLDWSSYNEQFF.

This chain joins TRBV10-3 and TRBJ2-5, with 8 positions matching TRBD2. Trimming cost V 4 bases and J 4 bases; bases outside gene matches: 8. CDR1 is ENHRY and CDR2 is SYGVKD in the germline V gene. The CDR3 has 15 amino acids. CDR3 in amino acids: CAISVGAGVGETQYF. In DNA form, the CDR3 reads TGTGCCATCAGTGTGGGAGCGGGAGTAGGAGAGACCCAGTACTTC.

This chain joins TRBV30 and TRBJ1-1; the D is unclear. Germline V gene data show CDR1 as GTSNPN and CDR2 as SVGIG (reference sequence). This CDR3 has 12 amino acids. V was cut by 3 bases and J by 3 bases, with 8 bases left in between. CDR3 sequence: CAWREMDTEAFF. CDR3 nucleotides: TGTGCCTGGAGAGAAATGGACACTGAAGCTTTCTTT.

The CDR3 coding sequence is TGCAGTGCTAGAGGGCAACGGGAGCAGTACTTC. Its translation: CSARGQREQYF. The chain is built from TRBV20-1 and TRBJ2-7; D gene ambiguous. The ends were cut back, 1 base at V and 7 bases at J, with 8 bases in the middle. This CDR3 is built from 11 residues. Germline-derived CDR1 and CDR2 are DFQATT and SNEGSKA (reference sequence).

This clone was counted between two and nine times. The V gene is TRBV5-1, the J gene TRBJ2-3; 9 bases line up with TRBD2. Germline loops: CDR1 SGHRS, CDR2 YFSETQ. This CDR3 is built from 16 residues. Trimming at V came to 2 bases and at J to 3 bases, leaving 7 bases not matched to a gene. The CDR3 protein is CASSLGAGLATDTQYF. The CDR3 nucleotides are TGCGCCAGCAGCTTAGGGGCTGGACTAGCGACAGATACGCAGTATTTT.

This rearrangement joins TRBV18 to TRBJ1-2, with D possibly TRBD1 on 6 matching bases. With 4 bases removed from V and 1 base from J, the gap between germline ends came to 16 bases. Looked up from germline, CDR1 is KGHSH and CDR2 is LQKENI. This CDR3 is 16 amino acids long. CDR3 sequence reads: CASSRMARGINYGYTF. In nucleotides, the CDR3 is TGTGCCAGCTCACGTATGGCTAGGGGGATTAACTATGGCTACACCTTC. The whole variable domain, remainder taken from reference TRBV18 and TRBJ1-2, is NAGVMQNPRHLVRRRGQEARLRCSPMKGHSHVYWYRQLPEEGLKFMVYLQKENIIDESGMPKERFSAEFPKEGPSILRIQQVVRGDSAAYFCASSRMARGINYGYTFGSGTRLTVV.

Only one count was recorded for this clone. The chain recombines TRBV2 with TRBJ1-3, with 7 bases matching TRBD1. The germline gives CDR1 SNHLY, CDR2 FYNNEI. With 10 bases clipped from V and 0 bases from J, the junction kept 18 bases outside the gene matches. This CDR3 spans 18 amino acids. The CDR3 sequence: CAKRGRDSNANSGNTIYF. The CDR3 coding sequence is TGTGCCAAAAGGGGTAGGGACAGCAATGCCAACTCTGGAAACACCATATATTTT.

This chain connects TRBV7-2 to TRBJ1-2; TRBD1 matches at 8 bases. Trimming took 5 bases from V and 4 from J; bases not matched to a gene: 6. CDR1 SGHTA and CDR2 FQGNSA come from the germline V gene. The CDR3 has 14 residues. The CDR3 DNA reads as TGTGCCAGCAGCAATCAGGGGGCAATCTATGGCTACACCTTC. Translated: CASSNQGAIYGYTF.

The CDR3 loop is CASSLDRELLTGELFF. The DNA for the CDR3 is TGCGCCAGCAGCTTGGACAGGGAATTACTTACCGGGGAGCTGTTTTTT. The V and J genes are TRBV5-1 and TRBJ2-2; TRBD1 might be the D (6 bases). This CDR3 has 16 residues. Trimming took 0 bases from V and 5 from J, leaving 14 bases between them. Germline V gene lookup returns CDR1 SGHRS and CDR2 YFSETQ.

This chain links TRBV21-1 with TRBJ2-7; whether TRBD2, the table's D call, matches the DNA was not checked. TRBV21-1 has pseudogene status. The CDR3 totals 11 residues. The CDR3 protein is CASSKTSFQYF. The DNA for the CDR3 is TGTGCCAGCAGCAAGACTTCTTTTCAGTACTTC.

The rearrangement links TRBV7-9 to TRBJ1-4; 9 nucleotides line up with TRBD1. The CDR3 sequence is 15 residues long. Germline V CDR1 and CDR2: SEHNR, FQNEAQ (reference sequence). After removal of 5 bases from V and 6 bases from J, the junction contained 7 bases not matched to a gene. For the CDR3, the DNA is TGTGCCAGCAGCCCCCCGGACAGGGGAGATGAAAAACTGTTTTTT. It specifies CASSPPDRGDEKLFF.

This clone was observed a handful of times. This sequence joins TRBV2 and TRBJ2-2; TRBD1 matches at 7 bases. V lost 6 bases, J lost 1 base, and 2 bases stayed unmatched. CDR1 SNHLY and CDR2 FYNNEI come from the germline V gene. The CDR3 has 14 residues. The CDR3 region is CASRRTGNTGELFF. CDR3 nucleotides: TGTGCCAGCAGGAGGACAGGGAACACCGGGGAGCTGTTTTTT.

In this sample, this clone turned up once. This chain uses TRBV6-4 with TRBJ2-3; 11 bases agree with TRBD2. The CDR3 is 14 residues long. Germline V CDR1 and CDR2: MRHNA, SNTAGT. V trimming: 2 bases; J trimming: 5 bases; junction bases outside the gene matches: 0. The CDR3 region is CASSDGLAGDTQYF. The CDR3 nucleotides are TGTGCCAGCAGTGACGGACTAGCGGGAGATACGCAGTATTTT.

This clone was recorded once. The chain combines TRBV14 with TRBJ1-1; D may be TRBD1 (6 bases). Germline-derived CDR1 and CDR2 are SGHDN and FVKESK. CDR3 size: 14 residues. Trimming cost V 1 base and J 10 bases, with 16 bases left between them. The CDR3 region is CASSQAGVGIGAFF. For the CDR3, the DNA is TGTGCCAGCAGCCAAGCAGGGGTGGGTATTGGAGCTTTCTTT.

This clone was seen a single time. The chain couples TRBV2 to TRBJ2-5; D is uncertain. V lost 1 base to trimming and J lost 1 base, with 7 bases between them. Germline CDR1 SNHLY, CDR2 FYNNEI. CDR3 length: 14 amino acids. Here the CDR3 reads CASSEGVGQETQYF. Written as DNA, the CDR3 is TGTGCCAGCAGTGAAGGGGTAGGCCAAGAGACCCAGTACTTC. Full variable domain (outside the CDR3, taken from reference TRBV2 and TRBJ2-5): EPEVTQTPSHQVTQMGQEVILRCVPISNHLYFYWYRQILGQKVEFLVSFYNNEISEKSEIFDDQFSVERPDGSNFTLKIRSTKLEDSAMYFCASSEGVGQETQYFGPGTRLLVL.

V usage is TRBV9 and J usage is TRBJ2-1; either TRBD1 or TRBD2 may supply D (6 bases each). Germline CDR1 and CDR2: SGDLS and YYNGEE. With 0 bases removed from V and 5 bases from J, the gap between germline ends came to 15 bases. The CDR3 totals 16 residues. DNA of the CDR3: TGTGCCAGCAGCGTAGCGTGGGGGGCCGTCGACAATGAGCAGTTCTTC. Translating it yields CASSVAWGAVDNEQFF.